This T cell receptor (beta chain) was recorded in a study of human T cells and chemical hapten exposure. The time point denotes: healthy volunteer bleed at 6 weeks. Whole blood that had not been fractionated was the source of extracted total RNA. Germline CDR1 is SEHNR and CDR2 is FQNEAQ (reference sequence). V was shortened by 1 base and J by 1 base, with 8 bases between the two germline ends. This CDR3 is 15 amino acids long. The study used a library that attached unique molecular identifiers to individual cDNA molecules. A single record per CDR3 protein comes from TCRdb applying MiXCR to the RACE reads. The repertoire holds some 65,000 distinct CDR3 sequences, with around 6.1% as singletons. This clonotype was seen many times.

The chain couples TRBV7-9 to TRBJ2-1; TRBD1 is a possible D gene (6 bases). Input material: whole blood. This TCR was recovered from a female donor in good health. Some clones in this sample may be carry-over from other donors' samples. CDR3 protein: CASSLVQGSYNEQFF. DNA of the CDR3: TGTGCCAGCAGCTTAGTCCAGGGGTCCTACAATGAGCAGTTCTTC.